A selection of T cell receptor beta chains follows, all from one sample in a study of shared clonotypes between healthy human individuals. Sequencing was performed with immunoSEQ multiplex PCR; in TCRdb, only in-frame clones are kept and a portion is missing. The sample shows 2 million to 3 million clones, more than 80% of them seen only once. Sequenced: naive CD4+ T cells sorted from blood. These receptors were obtained from a man aged 18 to 30 in good health. Each CDR3 is given with its conserved first and last residue. D genes are given only for firm matches.

d_call cdr3_length j_call v_call cdr3_aa
TRBD2 15 TRBJ2-5 TRBV7-2 CASSRTSGIQETQYF
TRBD1 13 TRBJ2-5 TRBV9 CASSGTGGETQYF
- 16 TRBJ1-3 TRBV30 CAWSVGNSLSGNTIYF
- 14 TRBJ2-3 TRBV5-5 CASSVETSTDTQYF
TRBD2 13 TRBJ2-3 TRBV7-9 CASSQLATDTQYF
- 13 TRBJ2-7 TRBV7-2 CASSSAVKYEQYF
TRBD2 15 TRBJ2-5 TRBV10-3 CAISESPSGGETQYF
TRBD2 19 TRBJ2-7 TRBV4-3 CASSQDLSLAGGPSYEQYF
- 14 TRBJ2-7 TRBV15 CATSRDAIKYEQYF
TRBD2 16 TRBJ2-3 TRBV4-3 CASSQVGLVNTDTQYF
TRBD1 14 TRBJ2-2 TRBV6-5 CASTLTGATGELFF
- 14 TRBJ2-3 TRBV2 CASSDARSTDTQYF
- 14 TRBJ1-2 TRBV7-9 CASSLDQGAGGYTF
- 15 TRBJ2-7 TRBV14 CASSQDSGRPYEQYF
- 14 TRBJ1-2 TRBV7-9 CASSAGTLYQGYTF
TRBD1 13 TRBJ1-1 TRBV5-1 CASRGQDTDEAFF
TRBD2 14 TRBJ2-7 TRBV5-1 CASSSLAGVGEQYF
TRBD2 16 TRBJ2-1 TRBV10-1 CASSEGTSGVYNEQFF
- 13 TRBJ1-3 TRBV4-1 CASSEGPGNTIYF
- 15 TRBJ1-6 TRBV5-1 CASSLAGTYNSPLHF
- 16 TRBJ2-2 TRBV4-1 CASSHYPTSYTGELFF
- 13 TRBJ2-5 TRBV19 CASSTGERRTQYF
- 15 TRBJ2-4 TRBV28 CASSFGRLAKNIQYF
TRBD1 14 TRBJ2-1 TRBV2 CASSVDRGLDEQFF
TRBD1 13 TRBJ1-1 TRBV6-1 CASKGQWNTEAFF
- 18 TRBJ1-6 TRBV7-2 CASSLGRIGGSYNSPLHF
- 13 TRBJ2-7 TRBV7-9 CASSDTGSYEQYF
- 13 TRBJ2-2 TRBV6-6 CASSYWVTGELFF
- 14 TRBJ1-5 TRBV2 CASSEGRSWEPQHF
- 15 TRBJ1-2 TRBV6-5 CASSLGTKINYGYTF
- 15 TRBJ1-5 TRBV27 CASSLSRGSNQPQHF
TRBD1 12 TRBJ2-7 TRBV2 CASSRTGDEQYF
- 14 TRBJ2-5 TRBV7-9 CASSLLGSQETQYF
- 14 TRBJ2-3 TRBV5-1 CASTRGGHADTQYF
TRBD1 16 TRBJ2-3 TRBV7-6 CASSLATGPTTDTQYF
- 15 TRBJ1-4 TRBV7-3 CASSDPGVTNEKLFF
- 14 TRBJ2-1 TRBV5-4 CASSQKGGSHEQFF
TRBD1 15 TRBJ2-7 TRBV28 CASPPRQGAIHEQYF
- 11 TRBJ2-1 TRBV14 CASSLGLTQFF
- 13 TRBJ2-1 TRBV2 CASSRKGNNEQFF
- 15 TRBJ2-2 TRBV10-3 CAISDQGKNTGELFF
TRBD2 16 TRBJ2-1 TRBV18 CASSPSLAGGNNEQFF
- 15 TRBJ2-3 TRBV19 CASSIRGLHTDTQYF
TRBD2 14 TRBJ2-2 TRBV5-8 CASSSGAGTGELFF
- 15 TRBJ1-6 TRBV19 CASSGFSSYNSPLHF
- 13 TRBJ2-3 TRBV5-4 CASGLSGTDTQYF
- 13 TRBJ2-2 TRBV2 CATGAENTGELFF